This T cell receptor (beta chain) originates from a study of CXCR3-negative and CXCR3-positive naive CD8 T cells (dated 2019 in TCRdb). About the study as a whole: In total, some 130 million TRB reads were obtained, corresponding to roughly 1.5 +/- 0.3 million reads per library. Diversity and physicochemical repertoire analyses covered about a dozen donors pooled from two independent experiments. The TRBV-TRBJ cluster analysis covered naive subsets from about 5 donors and memory cells from 3 donors. Broad study findings and their caveats: Repertoire diversity was comparably high in both naive subsets but much lower in memory CD8+ T cells. Because surface CD5, which is linked to self-reactivity in mice, was comparable between the naive subsets, TCR interaction strength was also inferred from TRB CDR3 physicochemical properties. Naive CXCR3-negative and CXCR3-positive cells from the same donor showed similar TRBV-TRBJ usage, whereas memory cells showed distinct patterns. CXCR3 expression partially decreased after cryopreservation, so most assays used freshly isolated PBMCs. TRB CDR3s from CXCR3-positive naive cells showed higher hydrophobicity (lower Kidera factor 4), lower energy, and higher strength and volume indices than CXCR3-negative naive cells.

The listed sequencing device is NextSeq 550. The Human TCR Profiling Kit (MiLaboratory) was used to prepare UMI-labeled 5' RACE TRB cDNA libraries. The full amount of extracted RNA was used for cDNA synthesis, and the full amount of resulting cDNA was used for PCR amplification. Libraries were prepared in parallel with an identical number of PCR cycles. The source study handled its data this way. About 57,000 +/- 9,900 unique UMI-labeled TRB cDNA molecules per library were extracted with MIGEC and MiXCR, with at least two reads per UMI required. On average, roughly 40,000 +/- 10,000 functional in-frame TRB CDR3 nucleotide clonotypes lacking stop codons were found per library. Diversity metrics, including normalized Shannon-Wiener and Chao1, were computed in VDJtools after downsampling to 5000 UMI-labeled TRB molecules per sample. VDJtools was used to calculate clonotype-size-weighted physicochemical properties of the central five CDR3 residues, namely interaction energy, strength, volume and Kidera factor 4. The reads went through TCRdb reprocessing, and each CDR3 protein sequence gets one entry with no DNA. The V and J calls reflect TCRdb's pipeline rather than the authors' work. Per the sample table, the count is roughly 110,000 distinct CDR3 sequences. The top ten constitute more than 0.3% of the sample.

The cysteine opens and the phenylalanine closes a CDR3 of 15 amino acids. No DNA is listed. The germline V gene supplies CDR1 MNHEY and CDR2 SVGEGT. As to this clonotype: This clone's antigen is unknown.

For each CD8+ T cell subset, flow sorting was done in triplicate, and some 300,000 cells per subset went directly into RLT lysis buffer. To keep memory contaminants out, a stringent definition of naive CD8+ T cells was applied: CD45RO-CCR7+CD27+CD95-. Peripheral blood mononuclear cells were isolated from buffy coats by standard density gradient centrifugation. Naive CXCR3-negative and CXCR3-positive CD8+ T cells were flow-sorted on a FACSAria III. Total RNA was extracted from sorted cells using an RNeasy Mini Kit. The TCR originated in a human donor in good health. Some clones in this sample may be carry-over from other donors' samples. Source material: naive CXCR3+ CD8+ T cells from blood. This sample's cell subset or site label indicates: CD45RO-CCR7+CD27+CD95- naive CD8+ T cells expressing CXCR3 (TNR3+). The chain employs TRBV6-2 or TRBV6-3 and TRBJ2-1; TCRdb outputs TRBD2, but without DNA this stays unchecked. The CDR3 corresponds to CASSLTSGGATEQFF.